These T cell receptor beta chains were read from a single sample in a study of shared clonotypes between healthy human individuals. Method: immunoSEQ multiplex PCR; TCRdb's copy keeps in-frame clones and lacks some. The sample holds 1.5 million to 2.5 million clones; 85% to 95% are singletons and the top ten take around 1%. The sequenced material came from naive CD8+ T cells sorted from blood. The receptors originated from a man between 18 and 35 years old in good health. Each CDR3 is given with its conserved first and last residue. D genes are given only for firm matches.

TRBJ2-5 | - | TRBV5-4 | TGTGCCAGCAGCTTGGTGGCGGCTTCCGAGACCCAGTACTTC | CASSLVAASETQYF
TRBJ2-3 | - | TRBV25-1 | TGTGCCAGCAGTTTCCTAGGAGGGAAAGATACGCAGTATTTT | CASSFLGGKDTQYF
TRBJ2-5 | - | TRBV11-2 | TGTGCCAGCAGCTTAGAATTTAGCGGACAAGAGACCCAGTACTTC | CASSLEFSGQETQYF
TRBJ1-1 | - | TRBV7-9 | TGTGCCAGCAGCTTTCTAGGTTCAGCGGCCCACACTGAAGCTTTCTTT | CASSFLGSAAHTEAFF
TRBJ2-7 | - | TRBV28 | TGTGCCAGCAGCCCCCCGACCAGTTCCTACGAGCAGTACTTC | CASSPPTSSYEQYF
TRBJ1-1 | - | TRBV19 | TGTGCCAGTATCTCGCGAGAGGACGGAGCTGTGAACACTGAAGCTTTCTTT | CASISREDGAVNTEAFF
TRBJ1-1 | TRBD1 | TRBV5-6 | TGTGCCAGCAGCTTTGGGACAGGGAACACTGAAGCTTTCTTT | CASSFGTGNTEAFF
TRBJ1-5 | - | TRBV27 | TGTGCCAGCGGTTTGGGAGGGGATCAGCCCCAGCATTTT | CASGLGGDQPQHF
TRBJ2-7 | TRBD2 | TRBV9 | TGTGCCAGCAGCCCGGGACTAGCGGAGAGCTCCTACGAGCAGTACTTC | CASSPGLAESSYEQYF
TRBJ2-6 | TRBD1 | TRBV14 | TGTGCCAGCAGCCTAGGGACAGTCCAATGGTCTGGGGCCAACGTCCTGACTTTC | CASSLGTVQWSGANVLTF
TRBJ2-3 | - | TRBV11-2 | TGTGCCAGCAGCCACCCCGTGGCGGGCCCTAGCACAGATACGCAGTATTTT | CASSHPVAGPSTDTQYF
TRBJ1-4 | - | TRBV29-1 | TGCAGCGCCCGGACGGTTGAAAAACTGTTTTTT | CSARTVEKLFF
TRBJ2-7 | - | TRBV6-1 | TGTGCCAGCAGTGAAGCGGTAGGAATCTCCTACGAGCAGTACTTC | CASSEAVGISYEQYF
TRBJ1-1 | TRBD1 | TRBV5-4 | TGTGCCAGCAGGGCAGACCAGGGGGAGGTGGACACTGAAGCTTTCTTT | CASRADQGEVDTEAFF
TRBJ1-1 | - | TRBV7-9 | TGTGCCAGCAGCTCCAGTGTTGGGTTTGAGACTGAAGCTTTCTTT | CASSSSVGFETEAFF
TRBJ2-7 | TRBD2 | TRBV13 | TGTGCCAGCAGCCAGAGACTAGCGGGGGCCTACGAGCAGTACTTC | CASSQRLAGAYEQYF
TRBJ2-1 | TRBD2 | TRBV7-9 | TGTGCCAGCAGCTTAAGCGGGGGCCCCTACAATGAGCAGTTCTTC | CASSLSGGPYNEQFF
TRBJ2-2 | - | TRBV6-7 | TGTGCCAGCAGTTACGAATGGCCTCGTTCGAACACCGGGGAGCTGTTTTTT | CASSYEWPRSNTGELFF
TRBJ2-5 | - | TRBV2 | TGTGCCAGCAGATGGGGGCGAACCCAAGAGACCCAGTACTTC | CASRWGRTQETQYF
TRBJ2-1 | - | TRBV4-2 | TGTGCCAGCAGCTTTACTCCCTACAATGAGCAGTTCTTC | CASSFTPYNEQFF